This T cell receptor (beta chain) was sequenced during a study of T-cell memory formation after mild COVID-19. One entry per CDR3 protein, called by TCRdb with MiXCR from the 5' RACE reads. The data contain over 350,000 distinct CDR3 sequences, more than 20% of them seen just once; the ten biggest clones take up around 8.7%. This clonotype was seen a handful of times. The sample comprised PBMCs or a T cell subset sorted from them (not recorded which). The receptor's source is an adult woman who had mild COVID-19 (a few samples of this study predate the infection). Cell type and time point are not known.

DNA for the CDR3: TGTGCCAGCAGCCCCTCCAGCGGGGGGGCCTACGAGCAGTACTTC. Protein: CASSPSSGGAYEQYF. V and J are TRBV5-5 and TRBJ2-7; 10 bases are shared with TRBD2. V trimming: 4 bases; J trimming: 2 bases; junction bases outside the gene matches: 6. Looked up from germline, CDR1 is SGHKS and CDR2 is YYEKEE (reference sequence). The length of the CDR3 is 15 residues.